The rows below give T cell receptor beta chains drawn from one sample of a study of identical twins. TCRdb ran MiXCR on the 5' RACE reads and lists one entry per CDR3 protein. Of approximately 490,000 distinct CDR3 sequences listed, approximately 20% are singletons. This same sample was also taken into another study, of yellow fever vaccine responses in identical twins.

Source material: CD4+ T cells sorted from blood. Receptors originate from a woman under 30 in good health. CDR3s include the opening cysteine and the closing phenylalanine or tryptophan. Each record gives: J gene, V gene, clone size, D gene, CDR3 DNA, CDR3 protein. The D gene is left open where the match is weak. Clone sizes are given selectively: once, few, many, or a class where the clone is expanded.

TRBJ2-1 | TRBV6-1 | . | TRBD2 | TGTGCCAGCCATGCACTAGCGGGAGGTTACTACAATGAGCAGTTCTTC | CASHALAGGYYNEQFF
TRBJ2-3 | TRBV20-1 | few | . | TGCAGTGCTAGCCCTGCGGTATCAGATACGCAGTATTTT | CSASPAVSDTQYF
TRBJ1-1 | TRBV5-1 | . | . | TGCGCCAGCAGCTCGGGGTCTCTCGTCTTCGGTGGAGCTTTCTTT | CASSSGSLVFGGAFF
TRBJ2-3 | TRBV12-3/TRBV12-4 | few | . | TGTGCCAGCAGTTTAATAGGAGCCACAGATACGCAGTATTTT | CASSLIGATDTQYF
TRBJ2-1 | TRBV11-2 | few | . | TGTGCCAGCAGCTTAGAGTTGACCCTAACCTACAATGAGCAGTTCTTC | CASSLELTLTYNEQFF
TRBJ2-7 | TRBV24-1 | few | TRBD1 | TGTGCCACCAGTGAGAACTCAGGGGGCAGCTACGAGCAGTACTTC | CATSENSGGSYEQYF
TRBJ1-5 | TRBV5-1 | few | . | TGCGCCAGCAGTTACGGGCCAAGAGGGGATCAGCCCCAGCATTTT | CASSYGPRGDQPQHF
TRBJ1-1 | TRBV3-1 | few | TRBD1 | TGTGCCAGCAGCATCCGACAGGGATTGACTGAAGCTTTCTTT | CASSIRQGLTEAFF
TRBJ1-5 | TRBV7-9 | few | . | TGTGCCAGCAGCTCGGCAGGGAAAGAAGTTCAGCCCCAGCATTTT | CASSSAGKEVQPQHF
TRBJ2-5 | TRBV29-1 | few | . | TGCAGCGTCGACGAGGATCTCCTCCGCCCCCACCAAGGGACCCAGTACTTC | CSVDEDLLRPHQGTQYF
TRBJ2-3 | TRBV7-2 | . | TRBD2 | TGTGCCAGCAAAGAAATAGCGGGGGGGCTTAATACGCAGTATTTT | CASKEIAGGLNTQYF
TRBJ1-1 | TRBV6-1 | few | . | TGTGCCAGCAGTGTCGGACCGAGGGCTGAAGCTTTCTTT | CASSVGPRAEAFF
TRBJ1-3 | TRBV4-1 | . | TRBD1 | TGCGCCAGCAGCACCGCCTCGGGACAGGGGGCTAGAAACACCATATATTTT | CASSTASGQGARNTIYF
TRBJ1-4 | TRBV15 | few | . | TGTGCCTCCTGCCCATCCGGCAGGGGCGATGAAAAACTGTTTTTT | CASCPSGRGDEKLFF
TRBJ1-5 | TRBV7-2 | few | . | TGTGCCAGCAGCTTAGGGATAAGGGAGGGCCAGCATTTT | CASSLGIREGQHF
TRBJ2-7 | TRBV10-2 | . | . | TGCGCCAGCAGTGAGTCGAGGCTCCAGCGCTACGAGCAGTACTTC | CASSESRLQRYEQYF
TRBJ2-6 | TRBV29-1 | . | . | TGCAGCGTTGAAGATCCCCAGACAGGTATCTCTGGGGCCAACGTCCTGACTTTC | CSVEDPQTGISGANVLTF
TRBJ2-2 | TRBV10-3 | few | . | TGTGCCATCAGTGCCCCCGGGACCGGGGAGCTGTTTTTT | CAISAPGTGELFF
TRBJ1-1 | TRBV7-9 | once | . | TGTGCCAGCAGCTTACCTGTGAACACTGAAGCTTTCTTT | CASSLPVNTEAFF
TRBJ2-3 | TRBV29-1 | few | TRBD1 | TGCAGCGTTGGAGGGGGATGGGACAGAGGCACAGATACGCAGTATTTT | CSVGGGWDRGTDTQYF
TRBJ2-2 | TRBV3-1 | . | TRBD1 | TGTGCCAGCAGCCACCATCCGGGACAGGGGGCCGGGGAGCTGTTTTTT | CASSHHPGQGAGELFF
TRBJ2-2 | TRBV5-6 | . | TRBD2 | TGTGCCAGCATTCTCCGGGGGGAATTGAACACCGGGGAGCTGTTTTTT | CASILRGELNTGELFF
TRBJ2-2 | TRBV18 | few | . | TGTGCCAGCTCACCATCGAGCGTAATGGGGCCCGGGGAGCTGTTTTTT | CASSPSSVMGPGELFF
TRBJ1-1 | TRBV29-1 | . | . | TGCAGCGTTTGCCTCGGGCAGACGAACACTGAAGCTTTCTTT | CSVCLGQTNTEAFF
TRBJ1-1 | TRBV6-5 | few | . | TGTGCCAGCAGCCACTCGAGGAGGCCATGGAACACTGAAGCTTTCTTT | CASSHSRRPWNTEAFF
TRBJ2-4 | TRBV10-3 | . | TRBD1 | TGTGCCATCAGTGAGTCGGCAGGGGGCACAAACATTCAGTACTTC | CAISESAGGTNIQYF
TRBJ2-5 | TRBV12-3/TRBV12-4 | . | . | TGTGCCAGCACCCGGATAGCAGGGGGGCAAGAGACCCAGTACTTC | CASTRIAGGQETQYF
TRBJ1-4 | TRBV5-5 | few | . | TGTGCCAGCAGCAACGGGGGCATTAATGAAAAACTGTTTTTT | CASSNGGINEKLFF
TRBJ2-2 | TRBV20-1 | . | TRBD2 | TGCAGTGCTAGGGGGACTAGCGGGAGTGCCGGGGAGCTGTTTTTT | CSARGTSGSAGELFF
TRBJ2-3 | TRBV10-3 | once | . | TGTGCCATCAGTGCGGGGGCCGGGGGCACAGATACGCAGTATTTT | CAISAGAGGTDTQYF
TRBJ2-2 | TRBV7-8 | . | TRBD1 | TGTGCCAGCAGCTTAGGGGACAGTCGGCTGGAGCTGTTTTTT | CASSLGDSRLELFF
TRBJ2-4 | TRBV7-2 | few | . | TGTGCCAGCAGCTTTCAAGTTTCAGGTCTAGCCAAAAACATTCAGTACTTC | CASSFQVSGLAKNIQYF
TRBJ1-6 | TRBV20-1 | few | TRBD1 | TGCAGTGCTAGAGTTGGGCAGGGGGATTCACCCCTCCACTTT | CSARVGQGDSPLHF
TRBJ1-2 | TRBV6-1 | . | . | TGTGCCAGCAGTGAATCAGCTAACTATGGCTACACCTTC | CASSESANYGYTF
TRBJ1-6 | TRBV27 | few | . | TGTGCCAGCAGTTTAGGTCAGGCCGGTCGAACACCCCTCCACTTT | CASSLGQAGRTPLHF
TRBJ2-1 | TRBV7-8 | . | . | TGTGCCAGCAGCTTTGACTTGAATGAGCAGTTCTTC | CASSFDLNEQFF
TRBJ2-7 | TRBV5-1 | few | . | TGCGCCAGCAGTCACGTCGGGTACGAGCAGTACTTC | CASSHVGYEQYF
TRBJ2-5 | TRBV20-1 | . | . | TGCAGTGCTGGGCGACCCCGCGAGACCCAGTACTTC | CSAGRPRETQYF
TRBJ2-2 | TRBV9 | once | TRBD1 | TGTGCCAGCAGCCTTACTCCAGGACAGGGGAGCTCTACCGGGGAGCTGTTTTTT | CASSLTPGQGSSTGELFF
TRBJ2-5 | TRBV5-6 | few | . | TGTGCCAGCAGCTTGGGTTTTTGGACAGCACAAGAGACCCAGTACTTC | CASSLGFWTAQETQYF
TRBJ2-4 | TRBV11-2 | few | TRBD2 | TGTGCCAGCAGCTTCGGTAGCGGGGGGGCACTAGCCAAAAACATTCAGTACTTC | CASSFGSGGALAKNIQYF
TRBJ2-3 | TRBV7-2 | many | . | TGTGCCAGCAGTTTGAGTGTAGATACGCAGTATTTT | CASSLSVDTQYF
TRBJ1-2 | TRBV29-1 | few | . | TGCAGCGTTGAAGATCTTCGGGGGTCGAACACCTTC | CSVEDLRGSNTF
TRBJ2-3 | TRBV2 | . | . | TGTGCCAGCAGTAGCCGCGGGGAAGGGGCGCAGTATTTT | CASSSRGEGAQYF
TRBJ2-5 | TRBV6-1 | few | TRBD1 | TGTGCCAGCAGCTCCAACAGGGGAGAGACCCAGTACTTC | CASSSNRGETQYF
TRBJ2-1 | TRBV28 | few | TRBD2 | TGTGCCAGCAGTCCCCCCAGCGGGAGTGCATCCTACAATGAGCAGTTCTTC | CASSPPSGSASYNEQFF
TRBJ2-6 | TRBV12-3/TRBV12-4 | . | . | TGTGCCAGCAGTTTGTCCGGTACTGGGGCCAACGTCCTGACTTTC | CASSLSGTGANVLTF
TRBJ2-1 | TRBV20-1 | . | TRBD2 | TGCAGTGCTAGAGATCGCCGGACTAGCGGAAACAATGAGCAGTTCTTC | CSARDRRTSGNNEQFF
TRBJ2-1 | TRBV18 | . | . | TGTGCCAGCTCACCTCGCACAGGGTACGGCGGGACCTACAATGAGCAGTTCTTC | CASSPRTGYGGTYNEQFF
TRBJ2-7 | TRBV12-3/TRBV12-4 | . | TRBD2 | TGTGCCAGCAGTTTCATAGCGGGAGTTTACGAGCAGTACTTC | CASSFIAGVYEQYF
TRBJ2-7 | TRBV19 | few | TRBD2 | TGTGCCAGTAGTACCCACTTAGCGGGACCCAGCTACGAGCAGTACTTC | CASSTHLAGPSYEQYF